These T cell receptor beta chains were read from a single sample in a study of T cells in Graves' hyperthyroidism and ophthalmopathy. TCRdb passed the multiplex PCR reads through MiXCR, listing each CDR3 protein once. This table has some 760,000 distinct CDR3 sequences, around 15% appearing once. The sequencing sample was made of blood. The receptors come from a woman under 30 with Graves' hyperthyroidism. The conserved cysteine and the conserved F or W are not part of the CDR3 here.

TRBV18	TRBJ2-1	ASSQAQVNEQF
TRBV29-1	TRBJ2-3	SFPAHRGLGTQY
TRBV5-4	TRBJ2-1	ASSSGTGTYNEQF
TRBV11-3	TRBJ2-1	ASSLGTWGEQF
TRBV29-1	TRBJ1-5	SVADWGNQPQH
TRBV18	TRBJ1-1	ASSPLGTSHTEAF
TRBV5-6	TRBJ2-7	ASSSGHTLYELY
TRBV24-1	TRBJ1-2	ATWDPAVYGYT
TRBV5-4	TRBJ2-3	ASSPDRASTDTQY
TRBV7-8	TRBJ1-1	ASSPGLTREAF
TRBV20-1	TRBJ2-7	SAQDRPTYEQY
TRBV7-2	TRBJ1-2	ASSWEQGRNYGYT
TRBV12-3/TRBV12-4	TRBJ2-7	ASSTSGQGSWVLGYEQY
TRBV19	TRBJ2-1	ASSALRDRANEQF
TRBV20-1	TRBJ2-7	SAPSRGAYEQY
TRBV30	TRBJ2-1	AWSHPGLADNEQF